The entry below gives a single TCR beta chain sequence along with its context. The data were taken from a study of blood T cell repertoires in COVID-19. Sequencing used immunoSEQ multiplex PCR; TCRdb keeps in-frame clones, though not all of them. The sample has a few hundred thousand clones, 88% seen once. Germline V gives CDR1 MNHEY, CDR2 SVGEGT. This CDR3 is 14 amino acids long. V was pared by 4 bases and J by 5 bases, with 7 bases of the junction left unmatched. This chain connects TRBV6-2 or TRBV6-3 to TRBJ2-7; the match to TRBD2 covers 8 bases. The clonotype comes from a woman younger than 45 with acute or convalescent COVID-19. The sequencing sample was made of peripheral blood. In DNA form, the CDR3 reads TGTGCCAGCAGTTTACTTCTGACTAGCGACGAGCAGTACTTC. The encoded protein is CASSLLLTSDEQYF.